This T cell receptor beta chain emerged from a study of immune evolution from preneoplasia to lung adenocarcinoma. This clone was seen a single time. Trimming left V 2 bases short and J 5 bases short, with 6 bases between. Germline-derived CDR1 and CDR2 are DFQATT and SNEGSKA (reference sequence). The CDR3 contains 11 residues. Using immunoSEQ multiplex PCR, the repertoire was profiled, and TCRdb retains in-frame clones only, with some absent. Found here are about 41,000 clones, less than 80% of them singletons; the top ten hold about 4.4%. The chain links TRBV20-1 to TRBJ2-5; no clear D. The sequence derives from a person in their sixties with lung adenocarcinoma. Source material: FFPE invasive lung adenocarcinoma tissue. CDR3 in amino acids: CSARPVETQYF. For the CDR3, the DNA is TGCAGTGCTAGACCCGTCGAGACCCAGTACTTC.